These T cell receptor beta chains were read from a single sample in a study of cytomegalovirus exposure and HLA in healthy donors. Repertoires were generated with immunoSEQ multiplex PCR, while TCRdb's copy carries only in-frame clones and drops some. Found here are around 130,000 clones, nearly 85% of them singletons; the top ten hold roughly 1.2%. Sample: PBMCs. The origin of the receptors is a boy younger than 18 in good health and CMV-seronegative. Both conserved end residues are part of each CDR3. D genes are given only for firm matches. Size values are once, few and many counts, or a class for expanded clones, and some rows have none.

clone_size,d_call,cdr3_length,j_call,v_call,cdr3_nt,cdr3_aa
-,-,15,TRBJ1-2,TRBV2,TGTGCCAGCAGTGAACGTCGGCAGGGGAACTATGGCTACACCTTC,CASSERRQGNYGYTF
-,TRBD1,11,TRBJ1-2,TRBV7-9,TGTGCCAGCAGCACCCAGGGGGCGCGACACTTC,CASSTQGARHF
-,-,14,TRBJ1-5,TRBV2,TGTGCCAGCAGCAAGACAGTACTCAATCAGCCCCAGCATTTT,CASSKTVLNQPQHF
-,-,15,TRBJ2-7,TRBV7-2,TGTGCCAGCAGCTTAGGCGGCGGGACGGGTAACGAGCAGTACTTC,CASSLGGGTGNEQYF
-,TRBD1,14,TRBJ2-7,TRBV5-6,TGTGCCAGCAGCCTCCGGGACAGCCCCTACGAGCAGTACTTC,CASSLRDSPYEQYF
-,TRBD1,14,TRBJ1-1,TRBV4-2,TGTGCCAGCAGCCAAGATACAGGGGGCACTGAAGCTTTCTTT,CASSQDTGGTEAFF
-,TRBD2,13,TRBJ2-7,TRBV10-3,TGTGCCACCCGACTAGCGGGCTCCTACGAGCAGTACTTC,CATRLAGSYEQYF
-,-,14,TRBJ1-3,TRBV4-1,TGCGCCAGCAGCGGGCGGGCCGGGGGAAACACCATATATTTT,CASSGRAGGNTIYF
once,-,14,TRBJ2-1,TRBV2,TGTGCCAGCAGTGAAAGCGGGTGGTACAATGAGCAGTTCTTC,CASSESGWYNEQFF
-,-,15,TRBJ1-5,TRBV19,TGTGCCAGTAGTGTATCAGGTTATAGCAATCAGCCCCAGCATTTT,CASSVSGYSNQPQHF
-,-,12,TRBJ2-7,TRBV7-9,TGTGCCAGCAGCCAGGACACCTACGAGCAGTACTTC,CASSQDTYEQYF
-,TRBD2,12,TRBJ2-1,TRBV13,TGTGCCAGCGGAGCGGGAGGGCCCGAGCAGTTCTTC,CASGAGGPEQFF
-,-,12,TRBJ2-7,TRBV5-6,TGTGCCAGCAGCCCACCCCTAGGCGAGCAGTACTTC,CASSPPLGEQYF
-,TRBD1,14,TRBJ2-7,TRBV5-1,TGCGCCAGCAGCCCGGACAGGGACCGTACGGGGCAGTACTTC,CASSPDRDRTGQYF
-,TRBD2,18,TRBJ2-7,TRBV4-2,TGTGCCAGCAGCTCCCGGCTAGCGGGAGCTGAATTTTCCTACGAGCAGTACTTC,CASSSRLAGAEFSYEQYF
-,-,12,TRBJ1-1,TRBV7-8,TGTGCCAGCAGCGGCCCCGGGGAGGGAGCTTTCTTT,CASSGPGEGAFF
-,-,15,TRBJ1-5,TRBV27,TGTGCCAGCAGTTCAGGAGGTGTCGGCAATCAGCCCCAGCATTTT,CASSSGGVGNQPQHF
-,-,12,TRBJ2-1,TRBV19,TGTGCCAGTAGTGGGCCTATCGATGAGCAGTTCTTC,CASSGPIDEQFF
-,-,14,TRBJ1-1,TRBV7-6,TGTGCCAGCAGCTTAGTTGGGGGAGGCACTGAAGCTTTCTTT,CASSLVGGGTEAFF
-,TRBD1,16,TRBJ2-1,TRBV4-1,TGCGCCAGCAGCCACCTACCGGGACAGGGTTACAATGAGCAGTTCTTC,CASSHLPGQGYNEQFF
-,-,11,TRBJ2-1,TRBV30,TGTGCCCTTGCGTACTACAATGAGCAGTTCTTC,CALAYYNEQFF
once,-,16,TRBJ2-1,TRBV27,TGTGCCAGCAGTTTATCGGAGGAAGGGTCAGCGGATGAGCAGTTCTTC,CASSLSEEGSADEQFF
-,-,17,TRBJ1-5,TRBV19,TGTGCCAGTAGTCCTACGGGGGGGAACCCAGGCAATCAGCCCCAGCATTTT,CASSPTGGNPGNQPQHF
-,-,15,TRBJ2-7,TRBV5-1,TGCGCCAGCAGCATATCGGAGGCCGGGAGCCACGGGCAGTACTTC,CASSISEAGSHGQYF
-,-,15,TRBJ2-3,TRBV7-8,TGTGCCAGCAGCTTAGTATCTAGCGTTAGAGATACGCAGTATTTT,CASSLVSSVRDTQYF